This entry describes one T cell receptor beta chain. The sample holds one count of this clone. Its antigen target is currently unknown. Base-call qualities are not available, and no considerably larger clone is one nucleotide away. The data originate from a study of T cell responses to AZD1222 COVID-19 vaccine (dated by TCRdb to the early 2020s). Context from the whole study: AZD1222 recipients given second doses at about 4 weeks or at about 12 weeks were pooled, since spike-specific TCR depth and breadth were not found to differ between the two schedules. A total of under 250 trial participants underwent TCR sequencing, of whom 207 had received two doses of AZD1222 and approximately 25 had received two doses of the MenACWY control vaccine. Trial participants were enrolled into age subgroups of 18-55, 56-69 and 70-plus years, which contained about 150, 28 and 57 TCR-sequenced participants, respectively. General study outcomes and caveats: Spike-specific TCR breadth and depth rose significantly after two AZD1222 doses compared with day 0 and with MenACWY recipients. Reportedly, close to half of the unique spike-specific TCRs recognized epitopes lying outside the regions that are mutated in the B.1.351 and B.1.1.7 variants. Vaccine-associated CD4 TCRs spanned the whole spike protein, with dominant responses in regions 160-218 and 743-854. The 56-69-year group was small, and its depth increase did not reach significance, likely because of low power. Participants were mostly white British and included more females than males, and it was suggested by the authors that clonal diversity may have been underestimated. No day 14 peak-response samples were available, so repertoires were characterized only after the peak T cell response. Only six AZD1222 recipients were SARS-CoV-2 seropositive at baseline, limiting conclusions about previously exposed vaccinees.

Interpreted using the paper, the time point label stands for: baseline before first vaccination. Vaccinee samples were obtained from the UK trials COV001 and COV002, which included a single-blind randomized controlled phase 2/3 trial of AZD1222 (ChAdOx1 nCoV-19) in healthy adults. Trial participant PBMC samples were collected at day 0 and day 28 after the second dose for TCRbeta chain sequencing. Taken from the germline V gene, the CDR1 and CDR2 loops are SNHLY and FYNNEI. The germline ends are 16 bases apart after V is trimmed by 4 bases and J by 6 bases. Including the terminal cysteine and phenylalanine, the CDR3 comprises 14 residues. The sequence is cut down to CDR3 DNA, 42 bases in frame from base 1. The CDR3 regions of human TCRbeta chains were subjected to immunosequencing. As for the original processing: Repertoire TCRs were matched against a reference library of SARS-CoV-2-specific TCRs generated with the MIRA antigen-specificity platform. Breadth was defined as the fraction of unique TCRs that were SARS-CoV-2-associated, and depth was defined as the fraction of total T cells that were SARS-CoV-2-associated. Using the MIRA data, each spike-specific TCR was assigned both to the spike region to which the TCR was reactive and to a CD4 or CD8 class. Log10-transformed breadth and depth values were compared by one-way ANOVA with Sidak's multiple comparisons tests. In its TCRdb copy, this immuneACCESS table keeps in-frame sequences only and misses some clones. Where compared with another copy, unresolved V genes explain less than half of these, and the others have no known cause. For V, J and clone size, that table is used; D and trimming come from the DNA. The sample yields 80,000 or so clones; around 90% were counted once. The ten largest clones add up to about 1.6% of the sample.

In this chain, TRBV2 is recombined with TRBJ2-7, with an unclear D gene assignment. This TCR came from an adult in good health. Specimen: peripheral blood, collected on day 0 of AZD1222 vaccination. The DNA reads TGTGCCAGCAGTGGGCAGCCCGGCATGGGCGAGCAGTACTTC. Its protein reads: CASSGQPGMGEQYF.